This T cell receptor beta chain was documented in a study of blood T cell repertoires in COVID-19. Across the study: The United States, Italy and Spain were the sources of the acute and convalescent COVID-19 samples.

This CDR3 region has 15 residues. CDR1 and CDR2 (germline): MGHRA, YSYEKL. V was cut by 3 bases and J by 3 bases, with 12 bases left in between. Only in-frame clones appear in the TCRdb table, and some are missing; sequencing was by immunoSEQ multiplex PCR. The table includes hundreds of thousands of clones, around 90% detected once. A few counts support this clone. This TCR was sampled from a woman aged 45-65 years who had recovered from COVID-19. The specimen was PBMCs or T cells enriched from blood (not recorded which). V usage is TRBV4-1 and J usage is TRBJ2-1; D might be TRBD2 (6 bases). This CDR3 is CASSQAGLSYNEQFF. In nucleotides, the CDR3 is TGCGCCAGCAGCCAGGCGGGGCTAAGCTACAATGAGCAGTTCTTC.